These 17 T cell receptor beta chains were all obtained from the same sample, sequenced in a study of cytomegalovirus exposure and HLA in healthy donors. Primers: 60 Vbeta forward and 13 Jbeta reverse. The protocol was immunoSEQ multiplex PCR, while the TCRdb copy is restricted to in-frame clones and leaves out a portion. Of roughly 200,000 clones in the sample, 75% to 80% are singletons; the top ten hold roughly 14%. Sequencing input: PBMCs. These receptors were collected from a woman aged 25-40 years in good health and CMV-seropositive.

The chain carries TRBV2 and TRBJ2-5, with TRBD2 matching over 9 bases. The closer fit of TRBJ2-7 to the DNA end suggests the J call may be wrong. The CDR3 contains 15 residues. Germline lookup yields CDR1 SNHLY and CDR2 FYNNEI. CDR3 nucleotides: TGTGCCAGCAGTGGGACTAGCGCCAGGTCCTACGAGCAGTACTTC. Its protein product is CASSGTSARSYEQYF.

The DNA of the CDR3 is TGTGCCAGCAGTTTAGGTCCTAGCGGGGGGCCAGGGGAGCAGTACTTC. This gives the protein CASSLGPSGGPGEQYF. This chain links TRBV28 with TRBJ2-7; 11 nucleotides match TRBD2. The CDR3 has 16 amino acids. Germline V gene data show CDR1 as MDHEN and CDR2 as SYDVKM. Losses at the gene ends were 2 bases for V and 7 bases for J; bases not matched to a gene: 10.

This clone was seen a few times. This CDR3 reads CASSVVAGGPNEQFF. CDR3 nucleotides: TGTGCCAGCAGCGTAGTGGCGGGAGGGCCTAATGAGCAGTTCTTC. The rearrangement uses TRBV9 and TRBJ2-1, with TRBD2 matching 9 bases. Germline assignment: CDR1 SGDLS and CDR2 YYNGEE. J gave up 7 bases and V 0 bases, and 5 bases lay outside the gene matches. The CDR3 has 15 amino acids.

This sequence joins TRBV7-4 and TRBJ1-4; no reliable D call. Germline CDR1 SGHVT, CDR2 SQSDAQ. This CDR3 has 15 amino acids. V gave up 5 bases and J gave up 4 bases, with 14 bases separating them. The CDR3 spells CASSPRVPLNEKLFF. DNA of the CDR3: TGTGCCAGCAGCCCCCGGGTCCCACTTAATGAAAAACTGTTTTTT.

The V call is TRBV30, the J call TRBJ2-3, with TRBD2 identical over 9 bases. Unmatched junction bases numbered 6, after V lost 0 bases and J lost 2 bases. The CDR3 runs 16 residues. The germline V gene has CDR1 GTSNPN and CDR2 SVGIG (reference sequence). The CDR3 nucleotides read TGTGCCTGGAGTGTACATCCTAGCGGGGCCACAGATACGCAGTATTTT. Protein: CAWSVHPSGATDTQYF. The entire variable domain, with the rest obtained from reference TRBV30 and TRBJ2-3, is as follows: SQTIHQWPATLVQPVGSPLSLECTVEGTSNPNLYWYRQAAGRGLQLLFYSVGIGQISSEVPQNLSASRPQDRQFILSSKKLLLSDSGFYLCAWSVHPSGATDTQYFGPGTRLTVL.

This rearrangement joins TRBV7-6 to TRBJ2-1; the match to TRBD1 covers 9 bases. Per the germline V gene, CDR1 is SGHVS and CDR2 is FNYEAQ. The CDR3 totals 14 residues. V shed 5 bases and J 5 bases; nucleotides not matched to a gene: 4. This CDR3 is CASSMGQGDNEQFF. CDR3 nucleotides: TGTGCCAGCAGCATGGGACAGGGAGACAATGAGCAGTTCTTC.

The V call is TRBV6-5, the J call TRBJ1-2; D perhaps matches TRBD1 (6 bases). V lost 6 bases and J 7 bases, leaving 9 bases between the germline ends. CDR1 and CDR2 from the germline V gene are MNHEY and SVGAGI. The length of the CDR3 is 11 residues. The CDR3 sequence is CASSPGAGYTF. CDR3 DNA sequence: TGTGCCAGCAGCCCAGGGGCTGGCTACACCTTC.

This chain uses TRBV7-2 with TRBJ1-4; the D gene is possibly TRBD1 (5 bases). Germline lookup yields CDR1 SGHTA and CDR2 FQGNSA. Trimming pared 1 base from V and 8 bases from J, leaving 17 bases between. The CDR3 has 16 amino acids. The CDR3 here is CASSLDLVTGLEKLFF. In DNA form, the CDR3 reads TGTGCCAGCAGCTTAGATTTGGTTACAGGTCTCGAAAAACTGTTTTTT. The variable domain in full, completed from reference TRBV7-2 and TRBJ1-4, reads GAGVSQSPSNKVTEKGKDVELRCDPISGHTALYWYRQSLGQGLEFLIYFQGNSAPDKSGLPSDRFSAERTGGSVSTLTIQRTQQEDSAVYLCASSLDLVTGLEKLFFGSGTQLSVL.

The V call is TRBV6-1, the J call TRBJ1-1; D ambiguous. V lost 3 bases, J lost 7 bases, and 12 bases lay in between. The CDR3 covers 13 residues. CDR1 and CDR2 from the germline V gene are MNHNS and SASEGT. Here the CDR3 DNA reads TGTGCCAGCAGTGATCAAGCTAGAGGTGAAGCTTTCTTT. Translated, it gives CASSDQARGEAFF.

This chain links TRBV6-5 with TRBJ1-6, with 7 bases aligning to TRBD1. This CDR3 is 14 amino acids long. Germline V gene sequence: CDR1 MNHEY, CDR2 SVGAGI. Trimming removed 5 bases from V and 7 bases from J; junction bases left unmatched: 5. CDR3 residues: CASSRRQGNSPLHF. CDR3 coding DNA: TGTGCCAGCAGTCGACGACAGGGAAATTCACCCCTCCACTTT.

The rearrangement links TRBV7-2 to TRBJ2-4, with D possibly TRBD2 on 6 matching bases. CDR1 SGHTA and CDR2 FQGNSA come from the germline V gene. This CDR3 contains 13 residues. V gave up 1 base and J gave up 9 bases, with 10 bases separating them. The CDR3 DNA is TGTGCCAGCAGCTTAGAGGGTAGCGGCATTCAGTACTTC. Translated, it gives CASSLEGSGIQYF.

CDR3 sequence: CASSQLTGGPTEAFF. The CDR3 bases are TGCGCCAGCAGCCAATTAACAGGGGGTCCCACTGAAGCTTTCTTT. This chain uses TRBV4-1 with TRBJ1-1, with 8 nucleotides matching TRBD1. CDR1 is MGHRA, CDR2 YSYEKL, per germline. This CDR3 spans 15 amino acids. J lost 4 bases, V lost 2 bases, and 6 bases had no gene match.

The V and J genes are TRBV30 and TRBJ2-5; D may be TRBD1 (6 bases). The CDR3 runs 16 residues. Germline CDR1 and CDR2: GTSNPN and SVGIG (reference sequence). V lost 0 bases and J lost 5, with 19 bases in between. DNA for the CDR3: TGTGCCTGGAGTGTAGGGGTAACAGGGCGTGTGGAGACCCAGTACTTC. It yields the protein CAWSVGVTGRVETQYF.

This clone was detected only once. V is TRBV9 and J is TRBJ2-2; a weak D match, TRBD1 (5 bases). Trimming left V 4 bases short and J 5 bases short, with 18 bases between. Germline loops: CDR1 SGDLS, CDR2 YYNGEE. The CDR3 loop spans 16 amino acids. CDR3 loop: CASSSTGQGKTGELFF. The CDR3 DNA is TGTGCCAGCAGCTCCACTGGCCAGGGAAAGACCGGGGAGCTGTTTTTT. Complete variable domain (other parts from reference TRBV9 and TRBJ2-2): DSGVTQTPKHLITATGQRVTLRCSPRSGDLSVYWYQQSLDQGLQFLIQYYNGEERAKGNILERFSAQQFPDLHSELNLSSLELGDSALYFCASSSTGQGKTGELFFGEGSRLTVL.

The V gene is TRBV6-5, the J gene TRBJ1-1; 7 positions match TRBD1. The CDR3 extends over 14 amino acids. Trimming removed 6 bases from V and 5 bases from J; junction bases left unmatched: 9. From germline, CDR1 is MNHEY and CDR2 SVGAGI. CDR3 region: CASSLTGLSTEAFF. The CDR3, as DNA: TGTGCCAGCAGCTTGACAGGGTTGAGTACTGAAGCTTTCTTT.

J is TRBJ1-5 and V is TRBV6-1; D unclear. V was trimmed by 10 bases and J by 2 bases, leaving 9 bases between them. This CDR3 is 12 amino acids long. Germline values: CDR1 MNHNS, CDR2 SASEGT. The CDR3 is CAIQRGNQPQHF. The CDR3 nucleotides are TGTGCCATCCAACGGGGCAATCAGCCCCAGCATTTT.

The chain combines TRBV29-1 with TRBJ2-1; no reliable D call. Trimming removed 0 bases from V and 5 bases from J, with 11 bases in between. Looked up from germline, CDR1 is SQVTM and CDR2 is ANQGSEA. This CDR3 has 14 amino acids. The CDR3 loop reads CSVEDFDNDNEQFF. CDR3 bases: TGCAGCGTTGAAGATTTCGACAACGACAATGAGCAGTTCTTC.